Presented here are 11 T cell receptor beta chains from one specimen sequenced in a study of cytomegalovirus exposure and HLA in healthy donors. With 60 Vbeta and 13 Jbeta primers, the PCR was carried out. The repertoire was sequenced with immunoSEQ multiplex PCR; TCRdb's copy has only in-frame clones and lacks some. This sample contains tens of thousands of clones. The sample was PBMCs. The receptors derive from a human donor in good health.

CDR3 nucleotides: TGTGCCAGCAGCGACAGGAGTAGCAATCAGCCCCAGCATTTT. Its protein is CASSDRSSNQPQHF. This chain links TRBV2 with TRBJ1-5; possibly TRBD1 for D (6 bases). V was trimmed by 6 bases and J by 0 bases, leaving 9 bases between them. The germline gives CDR1 SNHLY, CDR2 FYNNEI. The CDR3 is made up of 14 amino acids.

J is TRBJ1-1 and V is TRBV29-1; D call uncertain. Between the trimmed V and J ends, which lost 3 bases and 7 bases, there was a span of 12 bases. CDR1 SQVTM and CDR2 ANQGSEA come from the germline V gene. This CDR3 contains 12 residues. The CDR3 nucleotides read TGCAGCGTTGAGGGGTTAGGGAGTGAAGCTTTCTTT. This encodes CSVEGLGSEAFF.

The V call is TRBV18, the J call TRBJ1-1, with D possibly being TRBD1 (6 bases). The CDR3 has 15 amino acids. V lost 2 bases, J lost 2 bases, and 12 bases lay in between. The germline CDR1 and CDR2 sequences are KGHSH and LQKENI. CDR3 region: CASSPDGTLNTEAFF. The CDR3, as DNA: TGTGCCAGCTCACCAGATGGGACACTTAACACTGAAGCTTTCTTT.

This chain uses TRBV19 with TRBJ2-2, with D maybe TRBD2 (5 bases). Trimming cost V 10 bases and J 6 bases, with 24 bases left between them. There are 16 residues in the CDR3. Germline values: CDR1 LNHDA, CDR2 SQIVND (reference sequence). CDR3 bases: TGTGCCACCTCTGGCCCGGGGAAGCTTTTCTCCGGGGAGCTGTTTTTT. Amino acid sequence: CATSGPGKLFSGELFF.

This chain joins TRBV5-8 and TRBJ2-7; D remains ambiguous. Per germline, CDR1 SGHTS and CDR2 YDEGEE. V was clipped by 4 bases and J by 7 bases, with 12 bases between them. The CDR3 is 12 amino acids. In nucleotides, the CDR3 is TGTGCCAGCAGCCCTCGATCGAGTGAGCAGTACTTC. This translates into CASSPRSSEQYF. Based on the CDR3 plus reference TRBV5-8 and TRBJ2-7, the full variable domain is EAGVTQSPTHLIKTRGQQATLRCSPISGHTSVYWYQQALGLGLQFLLWYDEGEERNRGNFPPRFSGRQFPNYSSELNVNALELEDSALYLCASSPRSSEQYFGPGTRLTVT.

The chain couples TRBV4-2 to TRBJ1-1; D is possibly TRBD1 (5 bases). Trimming left V 4 bases short and J 7 bases short, with 16 bases between. In germline, CDR1 is LGHNA, CDR2 YNFKEQ. This CDR3 comprises 14 residues. CDR3 loop: CASSPMEGGHEAFF. CDR3 coding DNA: TGTGCCAGCAGCCCCATGGAGGGAGGACATGAAGCTTTCTTT.

The chain recombines TRBV9 with TRBJ2-7, with 7 nucleotides matching TRBD2. Germline CDR1 SGDLS, CDR2 YYNGEE. V shed 0 bases and J 2 bases; nucleotides not matched to a gene: 5. This CDR3 contains 15 residues. The CDR3 DNA reads TGTGCCAGCAGCGTAGGGGGGGGGAGCGCCTACGAGCAGTACTTC. It codes for CASSVGGGSAYEQYF.

The V and J genes are TRBV19 and TRBJ1-4, with D unresolved. Germline V lookup: CDR1 LNHDA, CDR2 SQIVND (reference sequence). CDR3 size: 15 residues. The V gene lost 5 bases and the J gene lost 1 base, with 11 bases spanning the gap. CDR3 DNA sequence: TGTGCCAGTAGTTGGCGGGGTTTAACTAATGAAAAACTGTTTTTT. This gives the protein CASSWRGLTNEKLFF.

This chain connects TRBV9 to TRBJ1-1, with 8 bases fitting TRBD1. Germline V lookup: CDR1 SGDLS, CDR2 YYNGEE. The CDR3 totals 15 residues. Trimming took 0 bases from V and 5 from J; bases not matched to a gene: 6. The CDR3 DNA follows: TGTGCCAGCAGCGTAGGACCAGGGGGCAATACTGAAGCTTTCTTT. Its protein product is CASSVGPGGNTEAFF. Combining the CDR3 with reference TRBV9 and TRBJ1-1 gives the whole variable domain DSGVTQTPKHLITATGQRVTLRCSPRSGDLSVYWYQQSLDQGLQFLIQYYNGEERAKGNILERFSAQQFPDLHSELNLSSLELGDSALYFCASSVGPGGNTEAFFGQGTRLTVV.

The chain uses TRBV27 and TRBJ1-5, with 9 bases that match TRBD1. Germline CDR1 and CDR2: MNHEY and SMNVEV (reference sequence). With 5 bases clipped from V and 3 bases from J, the junction kept 14 bases outside the gene matches. This CDR3 comprises 18 residues. CDR3 sequence (DNA): TGTGCCAGCAGTCGACTAGGCGGGGGACAGGGAAACAATCAGCCCCAGCATTTT. This encodes CASSRLGGGQGNNQPQHF.

The chain combines TRBV28 with TRBJ1-1, with a possible D match to TRBD1 (5 bases). Trimming cost V 8 bases and J 4 bases, with 11 bases left between them. Germline V CDR1 and CDR2: MDHEN, SYDVKM. This CDR3 comprises 12 residues. The CDR3 is CASGQGPTEAFF. CDR3 DNA: TGTGCCAGCGGGCAGGGTCCCACTGAAGCTTTCTTT.